This TCR beta chain was observed in a study of blood T cell repertoires in COVID-19. Study information: Researchers got acute and convalescent COVID-19 samples from the United States, Italy and Spain. T cells, B-cell-depleted T cells, or PBMCs provided the cDNA or gDNA that served as material.

The germline V gene encodes CDR1 SGHTA and CDR2 FQGNSA. V was pared by 5 bases and J by 8 bases, with 4 bases of the junction left unmatched. This CDR3 is built from 12 residues. Authors' methods: The authors estimated nucleated cell counts from reference gene primer amplification. Method: immunoSEQ multiplex PCR; TCRdb's copy keeps in-frame clones and lacks some. That table supplies the V and J calls and clone size; D and trimming were determined from the DNA. The sample has around 120,000 clones; 85% to 90% are singletons. Sequenced: peripheral blood. This receptor was identified in a woman at least 80 years old with acute or convalescent COVID-19. The rearrangement joins TRBV7-2 to TRBJ1-2; 8 bases align to TRBD1. CDR3 amino acids: CASSPDREGYTF. Written as DNA, the CDR3 is TGTGCCAGCAGCCCGGACAGGGAGGGCTACACCTTC. The full variable domain, in which reference TRBV7-2 and TRBJ1-2 provide the parts outside the CDR3, is GAGVSQSPSNKVTEKGKDVELRCDPISGHTALYWYRQSLGQGLEFLIYFQGNSAPDKSGLPSDRFSAERTGGSVSTLTIQRTQQEDSAVYLCASSPDREGYTFGSGTRLTVV.